One and the same sample provided the 21 T cell receptor beta chains below, sequenced in a study of read filtering for tumor transcriptome and immune sequencing. Molecular barcoded adaptors covering alpha/delta and beta/gamma chains were used on 400 to 450 ng RNA. TCRdb re-analysed the reads in MiXCR, keeping a single row per CDR3 protein. The sample lists 62,000 or so distinct CDR3 sequences; more than 20% were seen once. The specimen sequenced was a population of CD138-negative cells sorted from bone marrow. The receptors originated from a donor aged 40 or over with multiple myeloma.

As to this clonotype: This CDR3 fails to terminate in the conserved phenylalanine or tryptophan, so it likely reflects a read error. The rearrangement links TRBV24-1 to TRBJ1-2; 10 bases are shared with TRBD1. Germline V gene lookup returns CDR1 KGHDR and CDR2 SFDVKD. V lost 7 bases, J lost 1 base, and 20 bases stayed unmatched. The CDR3 runs 20 residues. The CDR3 nucleotides are TGTGCCACCAGCCCTAAGACGACAGGGGGCCACCTTGATTTTAACTATGGCTACACCCTC. Translated: CATSPKTTGGHLDFNYGYTL.

The V and J genes are TRBV4-1 and TRBJ1-1, with unresolved D. The CDR3 loop spans 14 amino acids. With 0 bases removed from V and 2 bases from J, the gap between germline ends came to 7 bases. Germline CDR1 and CDR2: MGHRA and YSYEKL. The DNA for the CDR3 is TGCGCCAGCAGCCAAGATTCTGGAAACACTGAAGCTTTCTTT. Translating gives CASSQDSGNTEAFF.

This clonotype came up many times. The genes are TRBV27 and TRBJ1-1; possible D gene TRBD1, 6 bases. Trimming removed 6 bases from V and 1 base from J, with 12 bases in between. The CDR3 spans 14 residues. CDR1 and CDR2 from the germline V gene are MNHEY and SMNVEV (reference sequence). CDR3 protein: CASRKLTGNTEAFF. The DNA for the CDR3 is TGTGCCAGCAGAAAATTGACAGGGAACACTGAAGCTTTCTTT.

This clonotype was counted many times. The chain employs TRBV20-1 and TRBJ2-3, with TRBD2 as a possible D gene (7 bases). V lost 1 base to trimming and J lost 7 bases, with 15 bases between them. The length of the CDR3 is 14 residues. Germline CDR1 DFQATT, CDR2 SNEGSKA (reference sequence). Here the CDR3 reads CSARGGLAVNTQYF. The CDR3 bases are TGCAGTGCTAGAGGGGGGCTAGCGGTAAATACGCAGTATTTT.

Regarding this clonotype: No conserved phenylalanine or tryptophan is present at the end of the CDR3, so a read error is the likely explanation. This chain joins TRBV20-1 and TRBJ2-7; D gene unclear. CDR3 size: 16 residues. Trimming stripped 0 bases from V and 2 bases from J, with 17 bases between. In germline, CDR1 is DFQATT, CDR2 SNEGSKA (reference sequence). DNA for the CDR3: TGCAGTGCTAGAGATACCGACAAGAGGAGCACCTACGAGCAGTACTCC. It yields the protein CSARDTDKRSTYEQYS.

This clonotype was seen more than once but under ten times. This chain connects TRBV10-2 to TRBJ2-5; 7 bases match TRBD1. J gave up 3 bases and V 3 bases, and 13 bases lay outside the gene matches. This CDR3 is 17 amino acids long. Germline CDR1 is WSHSY and CDR2 is SAAADI. This chain's CDR3 is CASSDSPSTGWEETQYF. The CDR3 bases are TGCGCCAGCAGTGATTCCCCCTCGACAGGGTGGGAAGAGACCCAGTACTTC.

This clonotype was counted only a few times. CDR3 sequence (DNA): TGTGCCAGCAGCAGGGGAACTGCTCAGCCCCAGCATTTT. Translation: CASSRGTAQPQHF. This chain joins TRBV6-2 or TRBV6-3 and TRBJ1-5, with a tentative D call TRBD1 (6 bases). The V gene's germline CDR1 is MNHEY and CDR2 SVGEGT. This CDR3 is 13 amino acids long. With 6 bases removed from V and 6 bases from J, the gap between germline ends came to 12 bases.

Concerning this clonotype: A clone one base away is much larger, so this may be a read error. The chain couples TRBV20-1 to TRBJ2-2, with D perhaps TRBD2 (5 bases). From germline, CDR1 is DFQATT and CDR2 SNEGSKA (reference sequence). The CDR3 totals 11 residues. The CDR3 bases are TGCAGTGCTAGGGTGGCCGGGGAGCTGTCTTTT. This translates into CSARVAGELSF.

This clonotype was observed many times. The chain is built from TRBV25-1 and TRBJ2-5; 8 positions agree with TRBD1. The germline gives CDR1 MGHDK, CDR2 SYGVNS. Trimming cost V 6 bases and J 5 bases; bases outside gene matches: 5. The CDR3 runs to 13 residues. CDR3 DNA sequence: TGTGCCAGCAGGGGGTCAGGGGGCGAGACCCAGTACTTC. Encoded protein: CASRGSGGETQYF.

This clonotype was counted many times. This chain links TRBV2 with TRBJ2-5; D remains ambiguous. The CDR3 runs to 13 residues. Germline loops: CDR1 SNHLY, CDR2 FYNNEI. V gave up 2 bases and J gave up 1 base, with 5 bases separating them. The CDR3 protein is CASSEYSQETQYF. For the CDR3, the DNA is TGTGCCAGCAGTGAATACTCCCAAGAGACCCAGTACTTC.

In this sample, this clonotype turned up many times. The V gene is TRBV20-1, the J gene TRBJ1-1; 8 positions match TRBD1. The CDR3 length is 15 residues. Trimming took 4 bases from V and 5 from J; bases not matched to a gene: 12. Looked up from germline, CDR1 is DFQATT and CDR2 is SNEGSKA (reference sequence). CDR3 residues: CSAKGQGAQSTEAFF. DNA of the CDR3: TGCAGTGCTAAAGGGCAGGGGGCCCAAAGTACTGAAGCTTTCTTT.

A note on this clonotype: With a much larger clone just one base away, this may be a read error. V and J are TRBV29-1 and TRBJ2-5; D is unclear. The germline V and J ends were trimmed by 3 bases and 2 bases, with 7 bases remaining between them. Germline CDR1 is SQVTM and CDR2 is ANQGSEA. This CDR3 contains 12 residues. The CDR3 is CSVDGLQETQYF. The CDR3 bases are TGCAGCGTTGATGGCCTACAAGAGACCCAGTACTTC.

As to this clonotype: The junction differs from germline at one of its ends, possibly a read error. This rearrangement joins TRBV7-9 to TRBJ2-1; D gene uncertain. Germline assignment: CDR1 SEHNR and CDR2 FQNEAQ (reference sequence). This CDR3 spans 12 amino acids. CDR3 coding DNA: TGTGCCAGCAGACTGACTCCCGATGAGCAGCCCTTC. Translation: CASRLTPDEQPF.

This clonotype was counted between two and nine times. The V and J genes are TRBV29-1 and TRBJ2-7, with 10 bases identical to TRBD2. This CDR3 is built from 13 residues. V shed 7 bases, J shed 0 bases, and the junction held 3 bases outside the gene matches. The germline CDR1 and CDR2 sequences are SQVTM and ANQGSEA. The CDR3, as DNA: TGCAGCGCGAGCGGGAGGGCCTCCTACGAGCAGTACTTC. Translating gives CSASGRASYEQYF.

This clonotype showed up many times. This chain links TRBV5-1 with TRBJ2-7; D might be TRBD1 (7 bases). The CDR3 sequence is 16 residues long. Germline values: CDR1 SGHRS, CDR2 YFSETQ. Trimming removed 0 bases from V and 1 base from J, with 14 bases in between. The CDR3 is CASSLADREDSYEQYF. For the CDR3, the DNA is TGCGCCAGCAGCTTGGCCGACAGGGAGGATTCCTACGAGCAGTACTTC. The whole variable domain, filled in from reference TRBV5-1 and TRBJ2-7, reads KAGVTQTPRYLIKTRGQQVTLSCSPISGHRSVSWYQQTPGQGLQFLFEYFSETQRNKGNFPGRFSGRQFSNSRSEMNVSTLELGDSALYLCASSLADREDSYEQYFGPGTRLTVT.

The gene calls are TRBV6-1 and TRBJ1-1, with 9 bases identical to TRBD1. V trimming: 6 bases; J trimming: 5 bases; junction bases outside the gene matches: 16. There are 17 residues in the CDR3. Germline CDR1 MNHNS, CDR2 SASEGT. The CDR3, as DNA: TGTGCCAGCAGAGCCCGGACAGGGGTGGGGATGGAAACTGAAGCTTTCTTT. Protein product: CASRARTGVGMETEAFF.

This clonotype was seen at least ten times. This rearrangement joins TRBV11-2 to TRBJ2-3; D remains ambiguous. This CDR3 contains 12 residues. The V end was cut by 1 base, the J end by 6 bases, with 5 bases between. Germline values: CDR1 SGHAT, CDR2 FQNNGV. The CDR3 DNA follows: TGTGCCAGCAGCTTAGGACATGATACGCAGTATTTT. Its protein product is CASSLGHDTQYF.

This rearrangement joins TRBV6-1 to TRBJ2-7; TRBD2 might be the D (6 bases). From germline, CDR1 is MNHNS and CDR2 SASEGT. The length of the CDR3 is 14 residues. The V and J ends lost 8 bases and 3 bases respectively, with 17 bases between them. CDR3 protein: CASLNRGTSYEQYF. CDR3 sequence (DNA): TGTGCCAGCTTAAATCGCGGGACCAGCTACGAGCAGTACTTC.

In this sample, this clonotype turned up many times. The V and J genes are TRBV7-2 and TRBJ2-1; the match to TRBD2 covers 10 bases. The CDR3 contains 15 residues. Germline trimming cut 0 bases from V and 7 bases from J; bases unmatched to any gene: 3. CDR1 is SGHTA, CDR2 FQGNSA, per germline. CDR3 region: CASSLAGTSANEQFF. The CDR3 region has the DNA TGTGCCAGCAGCTTAGCCGGGACTAGCGCTAATGAGCAGTTCTTC.

This clonotype has a count of ten or more. The genes are TRBV28 and TRBJ2-5; TRBD1 matches 9 bases. Germline V CDR1 and CDR2: MDHEN, SYDVKM. The trim removed 6 bases at V and 2 bases at J, leaving 4 bases unmatched. The CDR3 sequence is 14 residues long. The chain's CDR3 is CASSPTGGQETQYF. CDR3 in DNA: TGTGCCAGCAGCCCGACAGGGGGACAAGAGACCCAGTACTTC. Combining the CDR3 with reference TRBV28 and TRBJ2-5 gives the whole variable domain DVKVTQSSRYLVKRTGEKVFLECVQDMDHENMFWYRQDPGLGLRLIYFSYDVKMKEKGDIPEGYSVSREKKERFSLILESASTNQTSMYLCASSPTGGQETQYFGPGTRLLVL.

This clonotype was counted many times. This CDR3 reads CASSSKTDNTGELFF. Written as DNA, the CDR3 is TGCGCCAGCAGCTCTAAGACGGATAACACCGGGGAGCTGTTTTTT. The chain employs TRBV5-1 and TRBJ2-2; D gene uncertain. The germline CDR1 and CDR2 sequences are SGHRS and YFSETQ. This CDR3 has 15 amino acids. Trimming cost V 3 bases and J 2 bases, with 11 bases left between them.